This TCR beta chain is from a study of cytomegalovirus exposure and HLA in healthy donors. The overall study: The 110 or so validation repertoires used a platform that matched the one used for the 500 to 700 first-cohort repertoires, as a later analysis reported.

Sequenced by immunoSEQ multiplex PCR; TCRdb stores in-frame clones only, minus some. The sample contains hundreds of thousands of clones, about nine tenths of which appear only once. V was shortened by 2 bases and J by 5 bases, with 9 bases between the two germline ends. Germline loops: CDR1 WSHSY, CDR2 SAAADI. The CDR3 is 13 amino acids. V is TRBV10-2 and J is TRBJ1-1, with D possibly matching TRBD1 (5 bases). The source is a woman aged 18-30 years in good health and CMV-seronegative. What was sequenced was PBMCs. This CDR3 is CASSEGGRTEAFF. CDR3 sequence (DNA): TGCGCCAGCAGTGAGGGGGGGAGGACTGAAGCTTTCTTT.